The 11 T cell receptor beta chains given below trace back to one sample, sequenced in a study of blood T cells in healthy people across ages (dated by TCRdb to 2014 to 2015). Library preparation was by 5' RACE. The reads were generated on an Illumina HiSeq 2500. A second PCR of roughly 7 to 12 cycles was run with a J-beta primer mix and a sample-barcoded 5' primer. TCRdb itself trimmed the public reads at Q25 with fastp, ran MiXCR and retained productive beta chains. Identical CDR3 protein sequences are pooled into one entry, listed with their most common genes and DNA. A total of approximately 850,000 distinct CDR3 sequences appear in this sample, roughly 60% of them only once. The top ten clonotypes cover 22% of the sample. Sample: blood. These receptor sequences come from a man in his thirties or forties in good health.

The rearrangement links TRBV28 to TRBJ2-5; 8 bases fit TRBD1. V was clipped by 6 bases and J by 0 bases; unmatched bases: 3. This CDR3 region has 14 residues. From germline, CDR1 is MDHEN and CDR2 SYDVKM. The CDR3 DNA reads TGTGCCAGCAGCCGGGGACAGGACCAAGAGACCCAGTACTTC. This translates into CASSRGQDQETQYF.

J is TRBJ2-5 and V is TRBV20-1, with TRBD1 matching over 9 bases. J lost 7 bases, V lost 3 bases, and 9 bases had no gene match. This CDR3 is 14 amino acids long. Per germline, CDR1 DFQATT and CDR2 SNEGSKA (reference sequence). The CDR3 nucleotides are TGCAGTGCTAGCCGGGACAGGGACGGTGGGACCCAGTACTTC. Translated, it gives CSASRDRDGGTQYF.

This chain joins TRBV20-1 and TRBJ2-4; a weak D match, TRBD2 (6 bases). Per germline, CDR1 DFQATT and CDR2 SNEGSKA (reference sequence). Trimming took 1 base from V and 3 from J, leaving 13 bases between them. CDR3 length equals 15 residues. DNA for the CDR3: TGCAGTGCTAGAGTCCCCCTGGGAGGCAAAAACATTCAGTACTTC. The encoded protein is CSARVPLGGKNIQYF.

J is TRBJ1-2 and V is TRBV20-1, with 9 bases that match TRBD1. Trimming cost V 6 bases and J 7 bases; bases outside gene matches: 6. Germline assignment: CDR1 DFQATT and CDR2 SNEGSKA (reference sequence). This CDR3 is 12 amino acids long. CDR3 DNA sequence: TGCAGTGCAAGGACAGGGGCCTTTGGCTACACCTTC. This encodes CSARTGAFGYTF.

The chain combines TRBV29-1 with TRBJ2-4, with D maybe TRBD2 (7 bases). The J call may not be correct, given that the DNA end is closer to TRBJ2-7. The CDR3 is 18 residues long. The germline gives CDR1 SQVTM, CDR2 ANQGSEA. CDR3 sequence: CSVLGGSGSRVPDYEQYF. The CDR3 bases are TGCAGCGTTCTAGGGGGTAGCGGGTCACGCGTACCCGATTACGAGCAGTACTTC.

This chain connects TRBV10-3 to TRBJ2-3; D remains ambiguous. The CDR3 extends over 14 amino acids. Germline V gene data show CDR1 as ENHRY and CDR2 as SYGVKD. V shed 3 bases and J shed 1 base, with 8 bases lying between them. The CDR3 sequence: CAISDGVGTDTQYF. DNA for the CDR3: TGTGCCATCAGTGATGGGGTGGGCACAGATACGCAGTATTTT.

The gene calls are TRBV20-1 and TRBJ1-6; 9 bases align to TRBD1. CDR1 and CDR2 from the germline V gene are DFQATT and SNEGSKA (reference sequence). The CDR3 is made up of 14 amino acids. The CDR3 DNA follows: TGCGGGAGAGCTATTCGACAGGGGGAATCACCCCTCCACTTT. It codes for CGRAIRQGESPLHF.

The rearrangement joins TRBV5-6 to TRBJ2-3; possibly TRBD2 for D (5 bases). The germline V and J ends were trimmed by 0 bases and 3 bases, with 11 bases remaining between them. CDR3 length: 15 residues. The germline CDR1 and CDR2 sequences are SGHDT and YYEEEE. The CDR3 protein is CASSLVLEVTDTQYF. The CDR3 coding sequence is TGTGCCAGCAGCTTGGTGCTGGAGGTAACAGATACGCAGTATTTT.

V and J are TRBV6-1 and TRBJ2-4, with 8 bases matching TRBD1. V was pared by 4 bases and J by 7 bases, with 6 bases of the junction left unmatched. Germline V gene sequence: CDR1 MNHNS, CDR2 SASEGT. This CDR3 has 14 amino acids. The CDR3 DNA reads TGTGCCAGCAGTGCTAGGACAGGGCCCAACATTCAGTACTTC. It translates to CASSARTGPNIQYF.

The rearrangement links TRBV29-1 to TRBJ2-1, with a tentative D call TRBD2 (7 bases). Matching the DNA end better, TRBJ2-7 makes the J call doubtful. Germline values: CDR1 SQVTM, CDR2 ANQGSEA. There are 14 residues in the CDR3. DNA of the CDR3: TGCAGCGTTGAGAGGGGGGGCGGCTACAATGAGCAGTACTTC. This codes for CSVERGGGYNEQYF.

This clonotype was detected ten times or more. Written as DNA, the CDR3 is TGCAGTGCTAGGGACTATAGCAATCAGCCCCAGCATTTT. This codes for CSARDYSNQPQHF. The V call is TRBV20-1, the J call TRBJ1-5; D is unclear. Germline CDR1 is DFQATT and CDR2 is SNEGSKA (reference sequence). V dropped 3 bases and J dropped 0 bases, with 6 bases sitting between them. This CDR3 has 13 amino acids.